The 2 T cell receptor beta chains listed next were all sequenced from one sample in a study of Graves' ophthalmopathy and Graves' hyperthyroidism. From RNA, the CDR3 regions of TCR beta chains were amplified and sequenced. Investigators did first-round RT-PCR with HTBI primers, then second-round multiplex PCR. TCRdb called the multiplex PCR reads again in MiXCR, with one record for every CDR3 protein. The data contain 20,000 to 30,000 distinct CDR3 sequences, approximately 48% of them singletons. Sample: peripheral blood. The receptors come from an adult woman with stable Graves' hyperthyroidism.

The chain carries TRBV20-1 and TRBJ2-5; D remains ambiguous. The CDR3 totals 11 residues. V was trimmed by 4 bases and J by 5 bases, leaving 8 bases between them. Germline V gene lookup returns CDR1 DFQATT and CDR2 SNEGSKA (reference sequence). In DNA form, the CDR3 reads TGCAGTGCTACCCCCAACGAGACCCAGTACTTC. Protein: CSATPNETQYF.

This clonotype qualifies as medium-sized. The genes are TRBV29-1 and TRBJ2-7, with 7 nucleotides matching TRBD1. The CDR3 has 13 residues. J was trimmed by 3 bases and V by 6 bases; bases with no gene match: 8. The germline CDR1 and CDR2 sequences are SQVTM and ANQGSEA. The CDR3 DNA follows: TGCAGCGTCGGGACAGCGGTACGCTACGAGCAGTACTTC. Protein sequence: CSVGTAVRYEQYF.